Here is one T cell receptor (beta chain) with its context. Its antigen is not identified. CDR3 length: 13 residues. CDR1 is MGHDK, CDR2 SYGVNS, per germline. The ends lost 6 bases at V and 3 bases at J; junction bases unmatched: 1. This sample is part of a study of cytomegalovirus exposure and HLA in healthy donors. An approximately 130-subject validation cohort, separate from the approximately 690-subject first cohort, supplied the donors. Whole-study findings and limits: Most TCR sequences were uncommon, yet certain public TCRs appeared in many donors. Both high specificity and high sensitivity reportedly marked the classifier's diagnosis of cytomegalovirus status. The authors confirmed in vitro that a few CMV-associated chains were specific for CMV antigens.

The data were produced by immunoSEQ multiplex PCR, yet TCRdb's version contains in-frame clones alone and is incomplete. This sample carries around 50,000 clones, approximately 95% of them seen once, and the ten largest clones take about 6%. The chain couples TRBV25-1 to TRBJ1-4; 7 positions agree with TRBD1. The specimen was PBMCs. The receptor was derived from a woman aged 18-30 years in good health and CMV-seronegative. The CDR3 DNA is TGTGCCAGCAGCGGACAGGCTAATGAAAAACTGTTTTTT. Encoded protein: CASSGQANEKLFF.